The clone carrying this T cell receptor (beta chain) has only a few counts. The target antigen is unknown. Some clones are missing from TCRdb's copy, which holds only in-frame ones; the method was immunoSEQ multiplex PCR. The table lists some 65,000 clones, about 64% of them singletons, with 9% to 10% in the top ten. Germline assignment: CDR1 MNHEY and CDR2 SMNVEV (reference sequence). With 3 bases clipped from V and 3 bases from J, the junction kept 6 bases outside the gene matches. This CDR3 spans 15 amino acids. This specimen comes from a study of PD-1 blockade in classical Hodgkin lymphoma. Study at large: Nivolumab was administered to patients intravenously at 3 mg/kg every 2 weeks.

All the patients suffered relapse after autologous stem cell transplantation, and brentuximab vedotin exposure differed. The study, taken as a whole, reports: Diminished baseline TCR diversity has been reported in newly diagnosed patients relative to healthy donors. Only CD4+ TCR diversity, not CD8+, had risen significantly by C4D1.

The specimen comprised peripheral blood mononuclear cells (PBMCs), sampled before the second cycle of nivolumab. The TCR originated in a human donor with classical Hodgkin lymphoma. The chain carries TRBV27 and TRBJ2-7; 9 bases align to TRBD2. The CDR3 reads CASSFSGGPYYEQYF. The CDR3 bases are TGTGCCAGCAGTTTTAGCGGGGGCCCCTACTACGAGCAGTACTTC.